Listed below are T cell receptor beta chains from one sample, sequenced in a study of identifying expanded T cells in peripheral blood. The table came from immunoSEQ multiplex PCR; TCRdb's copy has only in-frame clones and leaves some out. Among approximately 120,000 clones, 88% were seen once, and the ten largest hold around 8.3%. The sample consisted of blood. These TCRs come from a person aged 18 to 70 in good health. Both conserved end residues are part of each CDR3. Each record gives: J gene, D gene, clone size, V gene, CDR3 DNA, CDR3 protein. A D gene is named only where the DNA matches it firmly. Clone size is not always given. Where it is, it says once, few, many or a class for expanded clones.

J gene: TRBJ2-3
D gene: TRBD2
clone size: once
V gene: TRBV19
CDR3 DNA: TGTGCCAGTAGAACAGCGGGGACCACAGATACGCAGTATTTT
CDR3 protein: CASRTAGTTDTQYF

J gene: TRBJ1-2
D gene: TRBD1
clone size: NA
V gene: TRBV5-4
CDR3 DNA: TGTGCCAGCAGCGCCGACAGGGGGCTCAATGGCTACACCTTC
CDR3 protein: CASSADRGLNGYTF

J gene: TRBJ2-1
D gene: TRBD1
clone size: NA
V gene: TRBV7-7
CDR3 DNA: TGTGCCAGCAGCGTACGGACAGGGGGCTCGAATGAGCAGTTCTTC
CDR3 protein: CASSVRTGGSNEQFF

J gene: TRBJ1-2
D gene: NA
clone size: once
V gene: TRBV28
CDR3 DNA: TGTGCCAGCAGTTTACAGGGTGCTGGCTACACCTTC
CDR3 protein: CASSLQGAGYTF

J gene: TRBJ1-5
D gene: NA
clone size: NA
V gene: TRBV6-6
CDR3 DNA: TGTGCCAGCAGTAGACTTAGGGATAGCAATCAGCCCCAGCATTTT
CDR3 protein: CASSRLRDSNQPQHF

J gene: TRBJ1-2
D gene: NA
clone size: NA
V gene: TRBV7-9
CDR3 DNA: TGTGCCAGCAGCTTCCTCCACGAAGGGGACTATGGCTACACCTTC
CDR3 protein: CASSFLHEGDYGYTF

J gene: TRBJ2-7
D gene: NA
clone size: NA
V gene: TRBV7-8
CDR3 DNA: TGTGCCAGCAGCCCGGGGTACGAGCAGTACTTC
CDR3 protein: CASSPGYEQYF

J gene: TRBJ1-2
D gene: NA
clone size: once
V gene: TRBV2
CDR3 DNA: TGTGCCAGCAGTTTGAGGGAAGCCACCAGGGGTGGCTACACCTTC
CDR3 protein: CASSLREATRGGYTF

J gene: TRBJ1-4
D gene: TRBD1
clone size: once
V gene: TRBV2
CDR3 DNA: TGTGCCAGCAGCTCCGGGACAGGGAGTGAAAAACTGTTTTTT
CDR3 protein: CASSSGTGSEKLFF

J gene: TRBJ2-5
D gene: TRBD1
clone size: NA
V gene: TRBV6-5
CDR3 DNA: TGTGCCAGCAGTTCTCCCCGTTCCGGGACAGGGGAGACCCAGTACTTC
CDR3 protein: CASSSPRSGTGETQYF

J gene: TRBJ1-1
D gene: NA
clone size: NA
V gene: TRBV10-3
CDR3 DNA: TGTGCCGTCCGTAAGGCCACTGAAGCTTTCTTT
CDR3 protein: CAVRKATEAFF

J gene: TRBJ2-1
D gene: TRBD2
clone size: NA
V gene: TRBV11-2
CDR3 DNA: TGTGCCAGCAGCCGGACTAGCGGGGTGAATGAGCAGTTCTTC
CDR3 protein: CASSRTSGVNEQFF

J gene: TRBJ1-6
D gene: TRBD1
clone size: few
V gene: TRBV14
CDR3 DNA: TGTGCCAGCAGCCTTAGCGCGGACAGGGGATCACCCCTCCACTTT
CDR3 protein: CASSLSADRGSPLHF

J gene: TRBJ1-2
D gene: NA
clone size: NA
V gene: TRBV19
CDR3 DNA: TGTGCCAGTAGTACATGGGTGGCCTATGGCTACACCTTC
CDR3 protein: CASSTWVAYGYTF

J gene: TRBJ2-3
D gene: TRBD2
clone size: NA
V gene: TRBV7-9
CDR3 DNA: TGTGCCAGCAGCTTAGTACGGACTAGCGGGGGAAGCACAGATACGCAGTATTTT
CDR3 protein: CASSLVRTSGGSTDTQYF

J gene: TRBJ1-4
D gene: NA
clone size: once
V gene: TRBV21-1
CDR3 DNA: TGTGCCAGCCCCCGTGGACAGTCAACTAATGAAAAACTGTTTTTT
CDR3 protein: CASPRGQSTNEKLFF

J gene: TRBJ1-3
D gene: TRBD1
clone size: NA
V gene: TRBV6-1
CDR3 DNA: TGTGCCAGCAGTGACGACAGGGGGGCGAGAGGAAACACCATATATTTT
CDR3 protein: CASSDDRGARGNTIYF

J gene: TRBJ1-2
D gene: NA
clone size: NA
V gene: TRBV6-5
CDR3 DNA: TGTGCCAGCAGACTGACAGTGGGTGGCTACACCTTC
CDR3 protein: CASRLTVGGYTF

J gene: TRBJ2-2
D gene: NA
clone size: once
V gene: TRBV10-2
CDR3 DNA: TGCGCCAGCAGTGAGTCCCCGCCCGGGGAGCTGTTTTTT
CDR3 protein: CASSESPPGELFF

J gene: TRBJ1-5
D gene: TRBD1
clone size: NA
V gene: TRBV7-9
CDR3 DNA: TGTGCCAGCAGCGACCAGTCAGGGGGAAATCAGCCCCAGCATTTT
CDR3 protein: CASSDQSGGNQPQHF

J gene: TRBJ2-2
D gene: TRBD1
clone size: once
V gene: TRBV7-3
CDR3 DNA: TGTGCCAGCAGGGGACAGGGTCACACCGGGGAGCTGTTTTTT
CDR3 protein: CASRGQGHTGELFF

J gene: TRBJ2-3
D gene: NA
clone size: NA
V gene: TRBV2
CDR3 DNA: TGTGCCAGCAGTGAAGCTCGGGGGGCCGGCACAGATACGCAGTATTTT
CDR3 protein: CASSEARGAGTDTQYF

J gene: TRBJ2-3
D gene: TRBD1
clone size: NA
V gene: TRBV29-1
CDR3 DNA: TGCAGCGGTCAGACAGGGGGCACAGATACGCAGTATTTT
CDR3 protein: CSGQTGGTDTQYF

J gene: TRBJ1-1
D gene: NA
clone size: NA
V gene: TRBV5-1
CDR3 DNA: TGCGCCAGCAGCTTGCAAGGGCAGATGAACACTGAAGCTTTCTTT
CDR3 protein: CASSLQGQMNTEAFF

J gene: TRBJ2-1
D gene: NA
clone size: NA
V gene: TRBV5-1
CDR3 DNA: TGCGCCAGCAGCTTGGTGGCGGGTGGGCTGAATGAGCAGTTCTTC
CDR3 protein: CASSLVAGGLNEQFF

J gene: TRBJ1-4
D gene: NA
clone size: NA
V gene: TRBV5-1
CDR3 DNA: TGCGCCAGCAGCTTGGGAACCGGGGATGAAAAACTGTTTTTT
CDR3 protein: CASSLGTGDEKLFF

J gene: TRBJ1-1
D gene: NA
clone size: NA
V gene: TRBV7-2
CDR3 DNA: TGTGCCAGCAGCTTACCGGGGGTCGGCACTGAAGCTTTCTTT
CDR3 protein: CASSLPGVGTEAFF

J gene: TRBJ2-7
D gene: NA
clone size: NA
V gene: TRBV7-2
CDR3 DNA: TGTGCCAGCAGCCTGATCGGTCGGGGCTACGAGCAGTACTTC
CDR3 protein: CASSLIGRGYEQYF

J gene: TRBJ2-1
D gene: TRBD1
clone size: NA
V gene: TRBV2
CDR3 DNA: TGTGCCAGCAGTTCAGACAGGGGGTTTTACAATGAGCAGTTCTTC
CDR3 protein: CASSSDRGFYNEQFF

J gene: TRBJ2-3
D gene: NA
clone size: few
V gene: TRBV5-5
CDR3 DNA: TGTGCCAGCAGCCTGATGATCGCAGATACGCAGTATTTT
CDR3 protein: CASSLMIADTQYF

J gene: TRBJ1-6
D gene: NA
clone size: NA
V gene: TRBV9
CDR3 DNA: TGTGCCAGCAGCACCCGGCTTGGCGCCTATAATTCACCCCTCCACTTT
CDR3 protein: CASSTRLGAYNSPLHF

J gene: TRBJ2-5
D gene: NA
clone size: once
V gene: TRBV11-1
CDR3 DNA: TGTGCCAGCAGCTATCAGGGGGGGCAAGGCCGGGAGACCCAGTACTTC
CDR3 protein: CASSYQGGQGRETQYF

J gene: TRBJ2-7
D gene: NA
clone size: few
V gene: TRBV4-1
CDR3 DNA: TGCGCCAGCAGCCTAAGACAAGGGGGACCCGAGCAGTACTTC
CDR3 protein: CASSLRQGGPEQYF

J gene: TRBJ2-3
D gene: NA
clone size: few
V gene: TRBV29-1
CDR3 DNA: TGCAGCGGCGGGCAGGGTACACACACAGATACGCAGTATTTT
CDR3 protein: CSGGQGTHTDTQYF

J gene: TRBJ2-4
D gene: NA
clone size: NA
V gene: TRBV28
CDR3 DNA: TGTGCCAGCAACGGGGAGGCCAAAAACATTCAGTACTTC
CDR3 protein: CASNGEAKNIQYF

J gene: TRBJ1-1
D gene: NA
clone size: NA
V gene: TRBV14
CDR3 DNA: TGTGCCAGCAGCCAAGATGGGTGGCAGGGCGGTGAAGCTTTCTTT
CDR3 protein: CASSQDGWQGGEAFF

J gene: TRBJ1-2
D gene: NA
clone size: NA
V gene: TRBV5-1
CDR3 DNA: TGCGCCAGCAGCTTGAAGGACTATGGCTACACCTTC
CDR3 protein: CASSLKDYGYTF

J gene: TRBJ1-4
D gene: TRBD1
clone size: NA
V gene: TRBV25-1
CDR3 DNA: TGTGCCAGCAGTGTTGCGACAGGGGAAGGAAAACTGTTTTTT
CDR3 protein: CASSVATGEGKLFF

J gene: TRBJ2-7
D gene: TRBD1
clone size: NA
V gene: TRBV9
CDR3 DNA: TGTGCCAGCGGGGGGACAGGGCGAGACGAGCAGTACTTC
CDR3 protein: CASGGTGRDEQYF

J gene: TRBJ1-2
D gene: NA
clone size: NA
V gene: TRBV6-6
CDR3 DNA: TGTGCCAGCAGTCACGGCAGGCACTATGGCTACACCTTC
CDR3 protein: CASSHGRHYGYTF

J gene: TRBJ2-1
D gene: TRBD2
clone size: NA
V gene: TRBV18
CDR3 DNA: TGTGCCAGCTCACCCCGGGAAGCGGGAGGGGTCAATGAGCAGTTCTTC
CDR3 protein: CASSPREAGGVNEQFF

J gene: TRBJ2-7
D gene: NA
clone size: NA
V gene: TRBV28
CDR3 DNA: TGTGCCAGCAGGAGACAAGGGCTGTACGAGCAGTACTTC
CDR3 protein: CASRRQGLYEQYF

J gene: TRBJ2-7
D gene: TRBD2
clone size: NA
V gene: TRBV28
CDR3 DNA: TGTGCCAGCCTCCGGGGGGGACGCTACGAGCAGTACTTC
CDR3 protein: CASLRGGRYEQYF

J gene: TRBJ1-2
D gene: NA
clone size: NA
V gene: TRBV6-6
CDR3 DNA: TGTGCCAGCAGAGGGGCAGGCTACACCTTC
CDR3 protein: CASRGAGYTF

J gene: TRBJ2-7
D gene: NA
clone size: NA
V gene: TRBV29-1
CDR3 DNA: TGCAGCGTTGACCGGGACGGTGGACGGTACGAGCAGTACTTC
CDR3 protein: CSVDRDGGRYEQYF

J gene: TRBJ1-2
D gene: NA
clone size: NA
V gene: TRBV20-1
CDR3 DNA: TGCAGATCGTCTGGCTACACCTTC
CDR3 protein: CRSSGYTF

J gene: TRBJ2-7
D gene: NA
clone size: NA
V gene: TRBV15
CDR3 DNA: TGTGCCACCAGCAGAGATCTAGTAGCAGAGCAGTACTTC
CDR3 protein: CATSRDLVAEQYF

J gene: TRBJ2-3
D gene: NA
clone size: NA
V gene: TRBV15
CDR3 DNA: TGTGCCACCAGCAGAGCCCAGGGTGGTAGAGATACGCAGTATTTT
CDR3 protein: CATSRAQGGRDTQYF

J gene: TRBJ1-6
D gene: NA
clone size: NA
V gene: TRBV4-2
CDR3 DNA: TGTGCCAGCAGCCCGGGACAAAATAATTCACCCCTCCACTTT
CDR3 protein: CASSPGQNNSPLHF

J gene: TRBJ2-1
D gene: NA
clone size: NA
V gene: TRBV7-9
CDR3 DNA: TGTGCCAGCAGCTTAGGACTAGTGGGCAATGAGCAGTTCTTC
CDR3 protein: CASSLGLVGNEQFF

J gene: TRBJ2-1
D gene: NA
clone size: once
V gene: TRBV7-9
CDR3 DNA: TGTGCCAGCCAGGCATCCTACAATGAGCAGTTCTTC
CDR3 protein: CASQASYNEQFF

J gene: TRBJ2-5
D gene: TRBD1
clone size: NA
V gene: TRBV25-1
CDR3 DNA: TGTGCCAGCAGTGGGGTCGGGACAGTCAGGGAGACCCAGTACTTC
CDR3 protein: CASSGVGTVRETQYF